This TCR beta chain comes out of a study of graft-versus-host responses after intestinal transplantation (dated by TCRdb to about 2021). Notes on the research overall: The transplants that recipients received were multivisceral, liver-intestinal, or isolated intestinal. Every recipient was given anti-thymocyte globulin induction, followed by around three years of maintenance tacrolimus and steroids. Graft-versus-host and host-versus-graft alloreactive T cell clones were tracked in the graft, circulation and bone marrow after intestinal transplantation using bulk TCR-beta CDR3 sequencing. Samples from a few later patients were sequenced in-house on an Illumina MiSeq with MiXCR processing rather than by the commercial service. A peak of at least 4% donor T cells among recipient peripheral blood mononuclear cells was the definition used for donor T cell macrochimerism. The cohort enrolled 20 to 30 intestinal transplant recipients including one retransplant, and 3 patients lacking pretransplant specimens were excluded. To identify alloreactive clones, pre-transplant mixed lymphocyte reaction products were sequenced and compared with unstimulated pre-transplant donor and recipient T cells. The investigation overall reported the following: GvH clones turned up in recipient bone marrow, with some appearing earlier in ileal mucosa or blood, a pattern consistent with an intestinal mucosal origin. Peak levels of circulating GvH clones were associated with declines in HvG clones early after transplant. High GvH to HvG T cell clonal ratios were observed in the allografts of patients with donor T cell macrochimerism. The relatively low number and heterogeneity of intestinal transplant patients limited the conclusions.

Reading the label with the study, this specimen's time point is: cells obtained before transplantation from donor or recipient. CD3+CD4+ and CD3+CD8+ populations were FACS-sorted from unstimulated pre-transplant donor and recipient cells taken from spleen or lymph nodes. Library creation used the immunoSEQ multiplex PCR assay. For most patients, genomic DNA was isolated with the Qiagen DNeasy Blood and Tissue Kit and sent frozen to Adaptive Biotechnologies for TCR sequencing. For most patients, high-throughput TCR-beta CDR3 sequencing of genomic DNA was performed by Adaptive Biotechnologies. On the authors' methods: TCR sequencing data were retrieved from Adaptive's ImmunoSEQ software for more than 15 patients, whereas a few other patients were processed with MiXCR and VDJtools. To correct CD4 versus CD8 sorting errors, any sequence found in both subsets at a frequency ratio below 5:1 was removed. CDR3 nucleotide sequences shared between donor and recipient were removed because their origin could not be assigned. Alloreactive clones required at least 2-fold expansion over unstimulated cells and minimum CFSE-low frequency of 0.002% (template counts) or 0.001% (read counts). Clones were considered mappable if detected in sequenced pre-transplant spleen, lymph node, or MLR CFSE-low populations of the donor or recipient. The cumulative frequency of alloreactive clones was calculated as a percentage of all sequences, weighted by copy number. TCRdb provides this immuneACCESS table in a form limited to in-frame rearrangements. Some clones are lacking; in checked studies, under half of them reflect an unresolved V gene, and why the rest are absent is not known. V, J and clone size derive from that table, while D and trimming were established from the DNA sequence. The sample yields tens of thousands of clones; around 86% were counted once. About 18% of the sample is in the top ten clones.

Regarding this clone: It has no known antigen specificity. No quality values exist for individual bases; no much larger clone is one base distant.

This TCR came from a human donor who received an intestinal transplant. The sample was unstimulated CD8+ T cells sorted from spleen or lymph node cells, taken before intestinal transplant.

The nucleotide sequence reads as follows: TGTGCCAGCAGCTTATGGGGACAGGGGGGATTCGCCAATGAGCAGTTCTTC. Translation gives CASSLWGQGGFANEQFF. This receptor chain uses TRBV7-9 and TRBJ2-1; 11 bases in the junction line up with TRBD1. The CDR3 goes from the cysteine to the phenylalanine over 17 residues. Here the CDR3 DNA is all that survives: 51 bases in frame from base 1. V loses 2 bases at its end and J loses 6 bases; junction bases beyond the gene matches: 9. The germline V gene encodes CDR1 SEHNR and CDR2 FQNEAQ (reference sequence).